This TCR beta chain was profiled in a study of T cell responses to AZD1222 COVID-19 vaccine. As for the study in general: Second-dose timings of about 4 or about 12 weeks were pooled.

Clones were read by immunoSEQ multiplex PCR, and TCRdb kept only the in-frame ones, dropping some. The repertoire has about 110,000 clones, 81% of them found once; the top ten carry roughly 4.8%. The clonotype comes from an adult in good health. This specimen was peripheral blood, taken on day 0 of AZD1222 vaccination.

CDR3 in DNA: TGTGCCAGCAGCATTCTGGGGAGCACAGATACGCAGTATTTT. Amino acid sequence: CASSILGSTDTQYF. The genes are TRBV7-9 and TRBJ2-3; the D is unclear. The length of the CDR3 is 14 residues. Germline loops: CDR1 SEHNR, CDR2 FQNEAQ (reference sequence). V dropped 5 bases and J dropped 0 bases, with 9 bases sitting between them.